These 21 T cell receptor beta chains originate from one sample sequenced in a study of CD8+CD57+ T cells in acquired aplastic anemia listed by TCRdb under 2018. TCRdb shows the sequencer as Illumina HiSeq 2000. TCR beta VDJ combination and CDR3 sequence profiling used genomic DNA as the template. TCRdb reworked the public reads: Q25 trimming with fastp, MiXCR clone assembly, productive beta chains retained. For every CDR3 protein sequence, its rows merge into one entry that carries the most common genes and DNA. Counted in this sample were roughly 130,000 distinct CDR3 sequences; about half of them appeared once. 2.5% of the sample comes from the top ten. The sequencing sample was made of sorted CD4+, CD8+, or CD8+CD57+ T cells (not recorded which) from PBMCs. All receptors come from a human donor in good health, serving as a control.

The chain joins TRBV15 to TRBJ2-3; TRBD2 might be the D (6 bases). This CDR3 has 16 residues. Germline V gene sequence: CDR1 LNHNV, CDR2 YYDKDF (reference sequence). Trimming took 1 base from V and 11 from J, leaving 22 bases between them. CDR3 amino acids: CATSRVGLGGPSEQYF. For the CDR3, the DNA is TGTGCCACCAGCAGAGTTGGGTTGGGGGGACCAAGTGAGCAGTATTTT.

The genes are TRBV18 and TRBJ1-3; no clear D. The CDR3 has 17 amino acids. The V and J ends lost 0 bases and 0 bases respectively, with 12 bases between them. CDR1 is KGHSH, CDR2 LQKENI, per germline. The CDR3 DNA reads TGTGCCAGCTCACCACCCTACTGGGTGAGCTCTGGAAACACCATATATTTT. This codes for CASSPPYWVSSGNTIYF.

This clonotype was found many times. The gene calls are TRBV7-6 and TRBJ2-1, with 12 nucleotides matching TRBD2. CDR1 is SGHVS and CDR2 is FNYEAQ in the germline V gene. CDR3 length equals 16 residues. J lost 10 bases, V lost 5 bases, and 12 bases had no gene match. The CDR3 DNA is TGTGCCAGCAGCCCCACCCCCCCGACTAGCGGGGGAGAGCAGTTCTTC. Protein: CASSPTPPTSGGEQFF. Full variable domain (rest looked up from reference TRBV7-6 and TRBJ2-1): GAGVSQSPRYKVTKRGQDVALRCDPISGHVSLYWYRQALGQGPEFLTYFNYEAQQDKSGLPNDRFSAERPEGSISTLTIQRTEQRDSAMYRCASSPTPPTSGGEQFFGPGTRLTVL.

This clonotype was seen a single time. The CDR3 nucleotides read TGCGCCAGCAGGGTGGGAGTGAACACTGAAGCTTTCTTT. Protein: CASRVGVNTEAFF. V gene TRBV10-2 combines with J gene TRBJ1-1; no firm D call. This CDR3 contains 13 residues. Germline CDR1 reads WSHSY; CDR2 reads SAAADI. V lost 6 bases and J 0 bases, leaving 8 bases between the germline ends.

This clonotype has at least ten counts. CDR3 nucleotide sequence: TGTGCCAGCAGTCAACTCGGCAGGGGGCGGGACCGGGGCTACACCTTC. Its protein is CASSQLGRGRDRGYTF. This chain joins TRBV6-5 and TRBJ1-2; TRBD1 matches at 8 bases. After removal of 5 bases from V and 8 bases from J, the junction contained 16 bases not matched to a gene. CDR1 is MNHEY and CDR2 is SVGAGI in the germline V gene. The CDR3 is 16 amino acids.

Ten or more counts support this clonotype. The chain employs TRBV9 and TRBJ2-5; D is unresolved. There are 14 residues in the CDR3. Per germline, CDR1 SGDLS and CDR2 YYNGEE. V lost 0 bases to trimming and J lost 4 bases, with 10 bases between them. CDR3 loop: CASSVVARAETQYF. For the CDR3, the DNA is TGTGCCAGCAGCGTAGTGGCTAGGGCAGAGACCCAGTACTTC.

The CDR3 reads CASSNRNTEAFF. In nucleotides, the CDR3 is TGTGCCAGCAGCAACAGGAACACTGAAGCTTTCTTT. The chain recombines TRBV9 with TRBJ1-1; D not certain. V gave up 4 bases and J gave up 1 base, with 5 bases separating them. This CDR3 comprises 12 residues. Germline values: CDR1 SGDLS, CDR2 YYNGEE.

This clonotype ranks as medium-sized (0.01 to 0.1%). The chain couples TRBV7-8 to TRBJ2-5, with D possibly matching TRBD1 (6 bases). Germline values: CDR1 SGHVS, CDR2 FQNEAQ. The germline V and J ends were trimmed by 5 bases and 11 bases, with 12 bases remaining between them. The CDR3 sequence is 11 residues long. CDR3 loop: CASSEDRHQYF. CDR3 bases: TGTGCCAGCAGCGAAGACAGGCATCAGTACTTC.

This clonotype was recorded a few times. The V call is TRBV6-9, the J call TRBJ1-2; D ambiguous. Between the trimmed V and J ends, which lost 4 bases and 6 bases, there was a span of 3 bases. The CDR3 loop spans 10 amino acids. Germline loops: CDR1 MNHGY, CDR2 SVAAGI. Written as DNA, the CDR3 is TGTGCCAGCAGTTTAGATGGCTACACCTTC. Encoded protein: CASSLDGYTF.

This chain connects TRBV4-2 to TRBJ2-7; 7 nucleotides line up with TRBD2. Germline V gene data show CDR1 as LGHNA and CDR2 as YNFKEQ. The CDR3 loop spans 15 amino acids. V gave up 5 bases and J gave up 2 bases; unmatched junction bases: 9. CDR3 amino acids: CASSFGGEGPYEQYF. As DNA, the CDR3 is TGTGCCAGCAGCTTCGGCGGGGAGGGCCCCTACGAGCAGTACTTC.

This clonotype was seen ten or more times. The V call is TRBV15, the J call TRBJ1-1; 10 nucleotides match TRBD1. CDR3 length: 15 residues. Unmatched junction bases numbered 5, after V lost 3 bases and J lost 4 bases. From germline, CDR1 is LNHNV and CDR2 YYDKDF (reference sequence). The CDR3 spells CATSRIWDRGTEAFF. The CDR3 DNA follows: TGTGCCACCAGCAGGATTTGGGACAGGGGCACTGAAGCTTTCTTT.

The chain has TRBV7-6 and TRBJ2-7; the match to TRBD2 covers 11 bases. The length of the CDR3 is 15 residues. Germline CDR1 reads SGHVS; CDR2 reads FNYEAQ. V gave up 5 bases and J gave up 2 bases; unmatched junction bases: 5. CDR3 bases: TGTGCCAGCAGCCACCTAGCGGGGGGTGCCTACGAGCAGTACTTC. Translated: CASSHLAGGAYEQYF. Drawing the rest from reference TRBV7-6 and TRBJ2-7, the complete variable domain is GAGVSQSPRYKVTKRGQDVALRCDPISGHVSLYWYRQALGQGPEFLTYFNYEAQQDKSGLPNDRFSAERPEGSISTLTIQRTEQRDSAMYRCASSHLAGGAYEQYFGPGTRLTVT.

The rearrangement links TRBV15 to TRBJ1-5, with D hard to call. The CDR3 is 13 residues long. Germline CDR1 LNHNV, CDR2 YYDKDF (reference sequence). V was trimmed by 0 bases and J by 5 bases, leaving 5 bases between them. The CDR3 nucleotides read TGTGCCACCAGCAGAGACATTGATCAGCCCCAGCATTTT. Its protein product is CATSRDIDQPQHF.

This chain uses TRBV20-1 with TRBJ2-7; TRBD1 agrees at 12 bases. CDR1 and CDR2 (germline): DFQATT, SNEGSKA (reference sequence). This CDR3 is 16 amino acids long. With 4 bases clipped from V and 2 bases from J, the junction kept 9 bases outside the gene matches. CDR3 nucleotide sequence: TGCAGTGCTATTAACCGGGACAGGGGGCAAACCTACGAGCAGTACTTC. It codes for CSAINRDRGQTYEQYF.

This clonotype has ten or more counts. The J gene is TRBJ2-7, the V gene TRBV20-1; 8 bases are a match to TRBD2. The germline gives CDR1 DFQATT, CDR2 SNEGSKA (reference sequence). CDR3 size: 12 residues. The J segment lost 2 bases and the V segment lost 7 bases, leaving 4 bases of the junction unmatched. The CDR3 reads CSVAGGTYEQYF. CDR3 DNA sequence: TGCAGTGTTGCGGGGGGCACCTACGAGCAGTACTTC.

V usage is TRBV20-1 and J usage is TRBJ1-5, with TRBD1 as a possible D gene (6 bases). Trimming stripped 3 bases from V and 3 bases from J, with 12 bases between. Germline lookup yields CDR1 DFQATT and CDR2 SNEGSKA (reference sequence). The CDR3 extends over 14 amino acids. The CDR3 spells CSASMDSPNQPQHF. CDR3 coding DNA: TGCAGTGCTAGTATGGACAGCCCCAATCAGCCCCAGCATTTT.

The count of this clonotype is one. CDR3 DNA sequence: TGTGCCAGCAGTGTAGCCAACAATCAGCCCCAGCATTTT. It codes for CASSVANNQPQHF. J is TRBJ1-5 and V is TRBV2; D remains ambiguous. V lost 4 bases to trimming and J lost 3 bases, with 7 bases between them. The CDR3 has 13 amino acids. Germline V CDR1 and CDR2: SNHLY, FYNNEI.

The sample holds many counts of this clonotype. The chain couples TRBV6-1 to TRBJ2-5, with a weak D call TRBD1 (5 bases). Trimming took off 6 bases at V and 5 bases at J, with 19 bases between the two ends. The germline gives CDR1 MNHNS, CDR2 SASEGT. The CDR3 consists of 15 residues. The CDR3 reads CASRQGQGSFETQYF. The CDR3 nucleotides are TGTGCCAGCAGACAAGGGCAGGGTTCTTTTGAGACCCAGTACTTC.

As concerns this clonotype: One base away lies a much larger clone, so this may be a sequencing read error. J is TRBJ1-1 and V is TRBV11-1; TRBD1 matches 7 bases. Germline CDR1 and CDR2: SGHAT and FQDESV (reference sequence). The CDR3 extends over 13 amino acids. The CDR3 here is CACSFTGDTEAFF. The CDR3 DNA reads TGTGCCTGCAGCTTCACAGGGGACACTGAAGCTTTCTTT.

The V gene is TRBV5-4, the J gene TRBJ2-1; TRBD2 might be the D (7 bases). The CDR3 sequence is 17 residues long. The germline V gene has CDR1 SGHNT and CDR2 YYREEE (reference sequence). The V end lost 0 bases, the J end lost 7 bases, and 20 bases lay between the germline ends. This CDR3 reads CASSLALGRGRKNEQFF. The CDR3, as DNA: TGTGCCAGCAGCTTGGCCCTAGGGCGGGGGCGGAAAAATGAGCAGTTCTTC.

This rearrangement joins TRBV20-1 to TRBJ2-3; 8 bases line up with TRBD1. Germline CDR1 DFQATT, CDR2 SNEGSKA (reference sequence). CDR3 length: 15 residues. The CDR3 sequence is CSPIHGVQGGDTQYF. The CDR3 DNA reads as TGCAGCCCCATCCACGGCGTACAGGGGGGAGATACGCAGTATTTT.